This TCR beta chain was profiled in a study of CD8 T cells in ankylosing spondylitis. Trimming removed 7 bases from V and 6 bases from J, with 13 bases in between. The CDR3 is 13 residues long. Germline V CDR1 and CDR2: ENHRY, SYGVKD. This clonotype was recorded at least ten times. TCRdb passed the 5' RACE reads through MiXCR, listing each CDR3 protein once. This sample has 200,000 to 300,000 distinct CDR3 sequences, with approximately 10% found just once. Source material: blood, either unsorted or a sorted T cell fraction (not recorded which). The origin of this receptor is a male donor with ankylosing spondylitis or in good health (not recorded which). The rearrangement joins TRBV10-3 to TRBJ2-1; no firm D call. CDR3 nucleotide sequence: TGTGCCATCACCGCGAACCTGGGCAATGAGCAGTTCTTC. Protein product: CAITANLGNEQFF.